The 32 T cell receptor beta chains below come from one sample, sequenced in a study of shared clonotypes between healthy human individuals. Sequencing was performed with immunoSEQ multiplex PCR; in TCRdb, only in-frame clones are kept and a portion is missing. The sample includes 1.5 million to 2.5 million clones, just under 95% of them seen just once. Naive CD8 cells lacked CD45RO, underwent positive selection for CCR7 and left out terminally differentiated effector memory CD45RA+ cells. Material: naive CD8+ T cells sorted from blood. The source of these receptors is a man in his late teens or twenties in good health.

This clone was picked up one time. The chain recombines TRBV6-1 with TRBJ1-4; 9 bases match TRBD1. CDR3 length: 17 amino acids. Losses at the gene ends were 3 bases for V and 3 bases for J; bases not matched to a gene: 8. The V gene's germline CDR1 is MNHNS and CDR2 SASEGT. Written as DNA, the CDR3 is TGTGCCAGCAGTGATGGGACAGGGTTTGGAGCTAATGAAAAACTGTTTTTT. Protein: CASSDGTGFGANEKLFF.

The chain links TRBV4-2 to TRBJ1-1; 7 bases are a match to TRBD1. The germline V gene has CDR1 LGHNA and CDR2 YNFKEQ. The CDR3 contains 16 residues. The V gene end was trimmed by 4 bases and the J gene end by 1 base; junction bases not matched to a gene: 9. Here the CDR3 DNA reads TGTGCCAGCAGCCCCGACAGGGAGCAGCCGAACACTGAAGCTTTCTTT. This codes for CASSPDREQPNTEAFF.

The chain links TRBV13 to TRBJ1-1, with 7 bases matching TRBD1. This CDR3 is 14 amino acids long. Germline CDR1 is PRHDT and CDR2 is FYEKMQ (reference sequence). With 4 bases clipped from V and 0 bases from J, the junction kept 2 bases outside the gene matches. CDR3 nucleotide sequence: TGTGCCAGCAGCTCCCAGGGGGTGAACACTGAAGCTTTCTTT. Translated: CASSSQGVNTEAFF.

The CDR3 spells CASSSDAASYEQYF. In nucleotides, the CDR3 is TGTGCCAGCAGCTCTGACGCGGCGTCCTACGAGCAGTACTTC. The chain links TRBV7-9 to TRBJ2-7; D gene ambiguous. The V end lost 4 bases, the J end lost 1 base, and 11 bases lay between the germline ends. This CDR3 spans 14 amino acids. Germline V gene data show CDR1 as SEHNR and CDR2 as FQNEAQ (reference sequence).

The rearrangement joins TRBV18 to TRBJ2-1; 11 bases match TRBD2. The CDR3 loop spans 16 amino acids. V shed 5 bases, J shed 4 bases, and the junction held 7 bases outside the gene matches. Per the germline V gene, CDR1 is KGHSH and CDR2 is LQKENI. The CDR3 loop reads CASSSGTSGRYNEQFF. CDR3 DNA sequence: TGTGCCAGCTCATCTGGGACTAGCGGCCGGTACAATGAGCAGTTCTTC.

Written as DNA, the CDR3 is TGTGCCAGCAGTCCCAGTTCCGGGGAGAAGAACACTGAAGCTTTCTTT. As protein: CASSPSSGEKNTEAFF. The rearrangement links TRBV27 to TRBJ1-1; no clear D. CDR3 length equals 16 residues. In germline, CDR1 is MNHEY, CDR2 SMNVEV (reference sequence). Trimming cost V 5 bases and J 1 base, with 17 bases left between them.

About this clone: One end of the junction fails to match germline, which may point to a read error. The CDR3 protein is CASSLRVRETQYF. The CDR3 region has the DNA TGTGCTAGCAGCTTGAGGGTTCGGGAGACCCAGTACTTC. V usage is TRBV7-7 and J usage is TRBJ2-5, with D possibly being TRBD2 (5 bases). The CDR3 runs to 13 residues. Germline CDR1 SSHAT, CDR2 FNYEAQ (reference sequence).

The genes are TRBV9 and TRBJ2-7, with D perhaps TRBD1 or TRBD2 (5 bases each). V lost 2 bases and J 0 bases, leaving 15 bases between the germline ends. The germline CDR1 and CDR2 sequences are SGDLS and YYNGEE. The CDR3 is 16 residues long. This CDR3 is CASSVGPRDGSYEQYF. For the CDR3, the DNA is TGTGCCAGCAGCGTCGGCCCCAGGGACGGCTCCTACGAGCAGTACTTC.

This clone was seen a handful of times. The CDR3 bases are TGTGCCAGCAGTGAGGAAGTAGCGGGGGCCTACGAGCAGTACTTC. Translating gives CASSEEVAGAYEQYF. V and J are TRBV6-1 and TRBJ2-7; 9 bases are shared with TRBD2. The CDR3 is made up of 15 amino acids. Germline CDR1 reads MNHNS; CDR2 reads SASEGT. The V and J ends lost 3 bases and 2 bases, in that order; junction bases with no gene match: 5.

The chain recombines TRBV30 with TRBJ1-2; 9 positions agree with TRBD1. This CDR3 is 15 amino acids long. Germline V gene lookup returns CDR1 GTSNPN and CDR2 SVGIG (reference sequence). Germline trimming cut 1 base from V and 2 bases from J; bases unmatched to any gene: 5. The CDR3 reads CAWSGGQGYNYGYTF. The CDR3 DNA reads TGTGCCTGGAGTGGGGGACAGGGCTACAACTATGGCTACACCTTC.

The gene calls are TRBV5-6 and TRBJ2-5; D gene ambiguous. This CDR3 has 15 residues. The germline V and J ends were trimmed by 1 base and 1 base, with 11 bases remaining between them. Germline loops: CDR1 SGHDT, CDR2 YYEEEE. The CDR3 protein is CASSLSPSFQETQYF. Here the CDR3 DNA reads TGTGCCAGCAGCTTGTCCCCATCGTTCCAAGAGACCCAGTACTTC.

The genes are TRBV9 and TRBJ1-3; 8 bases agree with TRBD1. The germline CDR1 and CDR2 sequences are SGDLS and YYNGEE. V lost 3 bases and J lost 1; bases outside the gene matches: 6. The CDR3 runs 16 residues. CDR3 amino acids: CASSDRTGTSGNTIYF. The CDR3 DNA reads as TGTGCCAGCAGCGACAGGACAGGGACGTCTGGAAACACCATATATTTT. The full variable domain, with the rest looked up from reference TRBV9 and TRBJ1-3, is DSGVTQTPKHLITATGQRVTLRCSPRSGDLSVYWYQQSLDQGLQFLIQYYNGEERAKGNILERFSAQQFPDLHSELNLSSLELGDSALYFCASSDRTGTSGNTIYFGEGSWLTVV.

The chain has TRBV19 and TRBJ1-4; unclear D gene. Germline V gene data show CDR1 as LNHDA and CDR2 as SQIVND (reference sequence). Trimming left V 5 bases short and J 1 base short, with 8 bases between. The CDR3 loop spans 14 amino acids. CDR3 in DNA: TGTGCCAGTAGTGCACAAAGAACTAATGAAAAACTGTTTTTT. Protein product: CASSAQRTNEKLFF. Looking up the rest from reference TRBV19 and TRBJ1-4 gives the full variable domain: DGGITQSPKYLFRKEGQNVTLSCEQNLNHDAMYWYRQDPGQGLRLIYYSQIVNDFQKGDIAEGYSVSREKKESFPLTVTSAQKNPTAFYLCASSAQRTNEKLFFGSGTQLSVL.

This chain links TRBV10-3 with TRBJ1-6, with TRBD1 identical over 9 bases. CDR1 and CDR2 from the germline V gene are ENHRY and SYGVKD. Trimming took 0 bases from V and 8 from J; bases not matched to a gene: 2. The CDR3 extends over 15 amino acids. CDR3 sequence: CAISESGQGYSPLHF. The DNA of the CDR3 is TGTGCCATCAGTGAGTCGGGACAGGGCTATTCACCCCTCCACTTT.

The chain couples TRBV11-3 to TRBJ2-3; the D gene could be TRBD1 or TRBD2 (5 bases each). Trimming removed 4 bases at V and 0 bases at J, with 5 bases between. This CDR3 has 13 amino acids. Germline V gene sequence: CDR1 SGHNT, CDR2 YENEEA. The CDR3 here is CASSWDSTDTQYF. CDR3 DNA: TGTGCCAGCAGCTGGGACAGCACAGATACGCAGTATTTT.

The table lists this clone with a count of one. V usage is TRBV15 and J usage is TRBJ1-1, with no clear D. CDR3 length equals 13 residues. CDR1 and CDR2 from the germline V gene are LNHNV and YYDKDF (reference sequence). V lost 3 bases, J lost 4 bases, and 9 bases lay in between. For the CDR3, the DNA is TGTGCCACCAGCAGGGACGAACGCACTGAAGCTTTCTTT. Translated: CATSRDERTEAFF.

This chain connects TRBV5-4 to TRBJ2-3; no firm D call. Germline V gene sequence: CDR1 SGHNT, CDR2 YYREEE (reference sequence). V was clipped by 4 bases and J by 6 bases, with 12 bases between them. CDR3 length: 13 amino acids. The CDR3 spells CASSGARSDTQYF. The CDR3 region has the DNA TGTGCCAGCAGCGGTGCTAGGTCGGATACGCAGTATTTT.

The V and J genes are TRBV29-1 and TRBJ2-3, with D perhaps matching TRBD2 (5 bases). The CDR3 is 12 residues long. Germline-derived CDR1 and CDR2 are SQVTM and ANQGSEA. V was trimmed by 7 bases and J by 6 bases, leaving 14 bases between them. The CDR3 region has the DNA TGCAGCGCCCTGGCGTGGGAGGATACGCAGTATTTT. It is translated as CSALAWEDTQYF.

This chain uses TRBV25-1 with TRBJ1-4, with 10 bases identical to TRBD1. CDR3 length: 13 amino acids. Germline V gene lookup returns CDR1 MGHDK and CDR2 SYGVNS. V trimming: 6 bases; J trimming: 8 bases; junction bases outside the gene matches: 3. The CDR3 here is CASRTGGSEKLFF. The CDR3 DNA sequence: TGTGCCAGCAGGACAGGGGGCAGCGAAAAACTGTTTTTT.

This sequence joins TRBV27 and TRBJ2-7, with D perhaps being TRBD1 or TRBD2 (6 bases each). The length of the CDR3 is 13 residues. CDR1 is MNHEY, CDR2 SMNVEV, per germline (reference sequence). Trimming removed 6 bases at V and 2 bases at J, with 11 bases between. CDR3 in amino acids: CASSWGAAYEQYF. The CDR3 bases are TGTGCCAGCAGCTGGGGGGCGGCCTACGAGCAGTACTTC.

The rearrangement joins TRBV19 to TRBJ2-3; D is perhaps TRBD1 or TRBD2 (7 bases each). Germline CDR1 and CDR2: LNHDA and SQIVND (reference sequence). The CDR3 extends over 15 amino acids. V lost 1 base, J lost 6 bases, and 14 bases lay in between. This CDR3 reads CASSIGQGGLDTQYF. The CDR3 nucleotides read TGTGCCAGTAGTATAGGACAGGGAGGGCTCGATACGCAGTATTTT.

This clone showed up just once. The chain links TRBV4-1 to TRBJ1-3; no reliable D call. V shed 4 bases and J shed 0 bases, with 10 bases lying between them. Germline V gene sequence: CDR1 MGHRA, CDR2 YSYEKL. This CDR3 is 15 amino acids long. The CDR3 region has the DNA TGCGCCAGCAGCCTCGACGGTTCCTCTGGAAACACCATATATTTT. It codes for CASSLDGSSGNTIYF.

The chain joins TRBV6-5 to TRBJ2-7; TRBD1 is a possible D gene (6 bases). The V end lost 0 bases, the J end lost 2 bases, and 14 bases lay between the germline ends. This CDR3 has 16 amino acids. The germline gives CDR1 MNHEY, CDR2 SVGAGI. The CDR3 protein is CASSYSRGQRTYEQYF. In DNA form, the CDR3 reads TGTGCCAGCAGTTACTCCAGGGGCCAACGTACCTACGAGCAGTACTTC.

As concerns this clone: Other DNA sequences of this sample code for an identical CDR3. This sequence joins TRBV5-4 and TRBJ2-7; TRBD1 matches 7 bases. CDR1 and CDR2 from the germline V gene are SGHNT and YYREEE (reference sequence). This CDR3 is built from 14 residues. V was clipped by 0 bases and J by 4 bases; unmatched bases: 4. The DNA for the CDR3 is TGTGCCAGCAGCTTGGGACAGGGTGGATACGAGCAGTACTTC. Protein: CASSLGQGGYEQYF. Complete variable domain (other parts from reference TRBV5-4 and TRBJ2-7): ETGVTQSPTHLIKTRGQQVTLRCSSQSGHNTVSWYQQALGQGPQFIFQYYREEENGRGNFPPRFSGLQFPNYSSELNVNALELDDSALYLCASSLGQGGYEQYFGPGTRLTVT.

The chain uses TRBV2 and TRBJ1-1; D possibly corresponds to TRBD1 (5 bases). The CDR3 loop spans 14 amino acids. Germline loops: CDR1 SNHLY, CDR2 FYNNEI. V was shortened by 4 bases and J by 4 bases, with 13 bases between the two germline ends. CDR3 DNA: TGTGCCAGCAGTGTTGGACAAAGGGGCACTGAAGCTTTCTTT. It specifies CASSVGQRGTEAFF.

This chain links TRBV7-2 with TRBJ1-6; tentatively, D is TRBD1 (6 bases). Germline V gives CDR1 SGHTA, CDR2 FQGNSA. The CDR3 totals 15 residues. Trimming stripped 0 bases from V and 6 bases from J, with 9 bases between. CDR3 sequence: CASSLATGPNSPLHF. The CDR3 DNA reads TGTGCCAGCAGCTTAGCGACAGGACCTAATTCACCCCTCCACTTT.

A single count supports this clone. The CDR3 region has the DNA TGTGCCAGCAGCTTAGTCGGCCAGGGAGACTATGGCTACACCTTC. It yields the protein CASSLVGQGDYGYTF. The chain combines TRBV7-9 with TRBJ1-2, with a weak D call TRBD1 (5 bases). The CDR3 is made up of 15 amino acids. The germline V gene encodes CDR1 SEHNR and CDR2 FQNEAQ (reference sequence). The V gene lost 1 base and the J gene lost 3 bases, with 12 bases spanning the gap.

Regarding this clone: Other DNA sequences of this sample code for an identical CDR3. This chain uses TRBV9 with TRBJ2-1; D uncertain. Between the trimmed V and J ends, which lost 0 bases and 8 bases, there was a span of 6 bases. The V gene's germline CDR1 is SGDLS and CDR2 YYNGEE. The CDR3 extends over 12 amino acids. CDR3 coding DNA: TGTGCCAGCAGCGTAGAAGGTTATGAGCAGTTCTTC. Protein product: CASSVEGYEQFF.

The chain is built from TRBV5-1 and TRBJ2-7; 7 nucleotides agree with TRBD1. With V trimmed by 0 bases and J by 7 bases, 13 bases remained unmatched. Per germline, CDR1 SGHRS and CDR2 YFSETQ. This CDR3 region has 16 residues. CDR3 protein: CASSLVATGPLDEQYF. The CDR3, as DNA: TGCGCCAGCAGCTTGGTGGCGACAGGGCCTCTCGATGAGCAGTACTTC.

In DNA, the CDR3 is TGTGCCATCAGGGAGACAGGGGGCGAGTCCATGAACACTGAAGCTTTCTTT. This encodes CAIRETGGESMNTEAFF. V gene TRBV10-3 combines with J gene TRBJ1-1, with 10 bases identical to TRBD1. Trimming at V came to 6 bases and at J to 0 bases, leaving 10 bases not matched to a gene. The CDR3 covers 17 residues. CDR1 ENHRY and CDR2 SYGVKD come from the germline V gene.

The chain employs TRBV27 and TRBJ2-1; tentatively, D is TRBD1 or TRBD2 (5 bases each). Looked up from germline, CDR1 is MNHEY and CDR2 is SMNVEV (reference sequence). The V gene lost 3 bases and the J gene lost 3 bases, with 15 bases spanning the gap. This CDR3 contains 16 residues. This CDR3 reads CASSFLRGTGYNEQFF. CDR3 bases: TGTGCCAGCAGTTTCCTCCGGGGCACAGGCTACAATGAGCAGTTCTTC.

The chain links TRBV4-2 to TRBJ1-1; TRBD1 aligns across 9 bases. This CDR3 region has 17 residues. The V segment lost 4 bases and the J segment 2 bases; nucleotides outside the gene matches: 11. The germline V gene has CDR1 LGHNA and CDR2 YNFKEQ. CDR3 coding DNA: TGTGCCAGCAGCCCCTACCTAGGGACAGGGCCAAACACTGAAGCTTTCTTT. It encodes CASSPYLGTGPNTEAFF.